This TCR beta chain was recovered during a study of immune heterogeneity within non-small cell lung tumors. Whole-study findings and limits: Local T-cell clonality was recorded as moderately but significantly correlated with local tumor mutational burden, with R around 0.34.

This clonotype is large by share. No antigen is known for it. TCR beta CDR3 regions came from multiplex PCR with 32 forward V and 13 reverse J primers. TCRdb processed the multiplex PCR reads anew with MiXCR; each CDR3 protein has one entry. The sample has about 5,600 distinct CDR3 sequences, roughly 18% seen once. At roughly 600 ng per sample, bulk tumor genomic DNA provided the template. Surgery yielded several widely spaced biopsies per primary tumor. Patients underwent curative surgery for non-small cell lung cancer (untreated and newly diagnosed). A total of fewer than 18 patients with newly diagnosed non-small cell lung cancer, all of whom were undergoing surgery with curative intent, made up the donors. Germline V CDR1 and CDR2: MDHEN, SYDVKM. V was clipped by 2 bases and J by 3 bases, with 13 bases between them. The CDR3 runs 15 residues.

Material: lung tumor tissue. This TCR came from a man between 40 and 49 years old with non-small cell lung cancer. The rearrangement joins TRBV28 to TRBJ1-2; D gene unclear. Here the CDR3 DNA reads TGTGCCAGCAGTTTACAATTTGGGGTGGACTATGGCTACACCTTC. This gives the protein CASSLQFGVDYGYTF.